Listed here are 27 T cell receptor beta chains from one sample, sequenced in a study of siplizumab effects on memory and regulatory T cells. Assay used: immunoSEQ multiplex PCR; TCRdb lists only in-frame clones, some missing. The table shows about 100,000 clones, with about 94% occurring only once. The sample was non-Treg CD4+ T cells sorted from blood. Every receptor here comes from a human donor in good health.

The table lists this clone with a count of one. For the CDR3, the DNA is TGCGCCAGCAGCTTGGACGGGACGAATTACAATGAGCAGTTCTTC. This gives the protein CASSLDGTNYNEQFF. This sequence joins TRBV5-1 and TRBJ2-1; possibly TRBD1 or TRBD2 for D (5 bases each). Per germline, CDR1 SGHRS and CDR2 YFSETQ. The V gene lost 0 bases and the J gene lost 4 bases, with 11 bases spanning the gap. The CDR3 has 15 amino acids.

This chain uses TRBV7-2 with TRBJ1-5; tentative D call: TRBD1 (5 bases). Germline V gives CDR1 SGHTA, CDR2 FQGNSA. V was clipped by 1 base and J by 1 base, with 14 bases between them. The CDR3 runs 17 residues. Here the CDR3 reads CASSLDYPRASNQPQHF. CDR3 sequence (DNA): TGTGCCAGCAGCTTAGATTACCCCAGGGCGAGCAATCAGCCCCAGCATTTT.

The chain carries TRBV9 and TRBJ1-1; the D is unclear. The V end was cut by 0 bases, the J end by 4 bases, with 7 bases between. CDR3 length: 13 amino acids. From germline, CDR1 is SGDLS and CDR2 YYNGEE. DNA of the CDR3: TGTGCCAGCAGCGTAGCATTTGGCACTGAAGCTTTCTTT. This encodes CASSVAFGTEAFF.

This chain links TRBV7-3 with TRBJ2-1; D gene uncertain. Germline V gives CDR1 SGHTA, CDR2 FQGTGA. The CDR3 sequence is 14 residues long. Trimming removed 0 bases from V and 3 bases from J, with 6 bases in between. Here the CDR3 reads CASSLTLGYNEQFF. Written as DNA, the CDR3 is TGTGCCAGCAGCTTAACGTTGGGCTACAATGAGCAGTTCTTC.

The rearrangement joins TRBV18 to TRBJ2-5; the D is unclear. The V end was cut by 4 bases, the J end by 3 bases, with 12 bases between. CDR1 is KGHSH and CDR2 is LQKENI in the germline V gene. The CDR3 extends over 14 amino acids. The CDR3 DNA follows: TGTGCCAGCTCACTCCGGCGGCAGGAAGAGACCCAGTACTTC. This sequence encodes CASSLRRQEETQYF. The full variable domain, in which reference TRBV18 and TRBJ2-5 provide the parts outside the CDR3, is NAGVMQNPRHLVRRRGQEARLRCSPMKGHSHVYWYRQLPEEGLKFMVYLQKENIIDESGMPKERFSAEFPKEGPSILRIQQVVRGDSAAYFCASSLRRQEETQYFGPGTRLLVL.

The rearrangement joins TRBV5-6 to TRBJ2-5; no reliable D call. This CDR3 has 13 amino acids. Germline V gives CDR1 SGHDT, CDR2 YYEEEE. Trimming shortened V by 4 bases and J by 1 base, and 8 bases separated the two germline ends. As DNA, the CDR3 is TGTGCCAGCAGCCGCATAAGCCAAGAGACCCAGTACTTC. Translated, it gives CASSRISQETQYF.

This chain connects TRBV5-1 to TRBJ2-5; 10 bases fit TRBD2. V dropped 1 base and J dropped 5; count of bases not matched to a gene: 8. The CDR3 is made up of 16 amino acids. The germline gives CDR1 SGHRS, CDR2 YFSETQ. The CDR3 loop reads CASSLNRLAGVETQYF. CDR3 DNA sequence: TGCGCCAGCAGCTTGAACCGGCTAGCGGGGGTTGAGACCCAGTACTTC.

The chain has TRBV18 and TRBJ2-5, with D perhaps assigned TRBD1 or TRBD2 (5 bases each). CDR3 length equals 15 residues. CDR1 and CDR2 (germline): KGHSH, LQKENI. V dropped 4 bases and J dropped 2 bases, with 14 bases sitting between them. The chain's CDR3 is CASSLNKGRQETQYF. CDR3 nucleotide sequence: TGTGCCAGCTCACTAAATAAGGGACGGCAAGAGACCCAGTACTTC. Variable domain in full (rest from reference TRBV18 and TRBJ2-5): NAGVMQNPRHLVRRRGQEARLRCSPMKGHSHVYWYRQLPEEGLKFMVYLQKENIIDESGMPKERFSAEFPKEGPSILRIQQVVRGDSAAYFCASSLNKGRQETQYFGPGTRLLVL.

V and J are TRBV10-3 and TRBJ1-1, with D unresolved. CDR3 size: 10 residues. Germline V gene sequence: CDR1 ENHRY, CDR2 SYGVKD. With 8 bases removed from V and 2 bases from J, the gap between germline ends came to 3 bases. In DNA, the CDR3 is TGTGCCATCGGAAACACTGAAGCTTTCTTT. Its protein product is CAIGNTEAFF.

This clone was detected once. The chain joins TRBV5-1 to TRBJ2-5; D not resolved. This CDR3 contains 13 residues. The V gene's germline CDR1 is SGHRS and CDR2 YFSETQ. The V end lost 0 bases, the J end lost 4 bases, and 7 bases lay between the germline ends. The CDR3 region is CASSLGTRETQYF. CDR3 DNA: TGCGCCAGCAGCTTGGGGACGAGAGAGACCCAGTACTTC.

This chain links TRBV21-1 with TRBJ1-3; the table's TRBD1 call for D was not verified on the DNA. TRBV21-1 is termed a pseudogene. The CDR3 extends over 15 amino acids. The CDR3 loop reads CASSKGQGARNTIYF. CDR3 coding DNA: TGTGCCAGCAGCAAGGGACAGGGGGCGCGAAACACCATATATTTT.

The chain uses TRBV27 and TRBJ2-1; 8 bases are a match to TRBD1. From germline, CDR1 is MNHEY and CDR2 SMNVEV (reference sequence). The V gene end was trimmed by 5 bases and the J gene end by 9 bases; junction bases not matched to a gene: 9. The CDR3 runs 14 residues. In nucleotides, the CDR3 is TGTGCCAGCAGTCAGGGACAGGTCTTTGGTGAGCAGTTCTTC. The encoded protein is CASSQGQVFGEQFF.

The chain has TRBV28 and TRBJ2-5; D is perhaps TRBD2 (6 bases). Germline V CDR1 and CDR2: MDHEN, SYDVKM. The CDR3 covers 16 residues. V lost 5 bases to trimming and J lost 2 bases, with 18 bases between them. The CDR3 DNA reads as TGTGCCAGCAGTCAATCCGACGGGACTGATCAAGAGACCCAGTACTTC. Protein: CASSQSDGTDQETQYF.

This chain joins TRBV6-6 and TRBJ1-2; TRBD1 agrees at 9 bases. Per germline, CDR1 MNHNY and CDR2 SVGAGI (reference sequence). This CDR3 spans 16 amino acids. V trimming: 0 bases; J trimming: 5 bases; junction bases outside the gene matches: 7. The CDR3 reads CASSYSEATGGYGYTF. The CDR3 nucleotides are TGTGCCAGCAGTTACTCGGAAGCGACAGGGGGATATGGCTACACCTTC.

The rearrangement uses TRBV7-9 and TRBJ1-1, with D possibly TRBD1 on 5 matching bases. CDR3 length: 13 residues. The V end was cut by 4 bases, the J end by 11 bases, with 17 bases between. Looked up from germline, CDR1 is SEHNR and CDR2 is FQNEAQ (reference sequence). The CDR3 loop reads CASSSNPGQWAFF. In nucleotides, the CDR3 is TGTGCCAGCAGCTCTAACCCAGGGCAGTGGGCTTTCTTT.

This chain uses TRBV9 with TRBJ2-2; D could derive from TRBD1 or TRBD2 (5 bases each). Per the germline V gene, CDR1 is SGDLS and CDR2 is YYNGEE. V dropped 2 bases and J dropped 3 bases, with 14 bases sitting between them. The CDR3 length is 16 residues. CDR3 sequence reads: CASSVGTGLDTGELFF. The CDR3 DNA follows: TGTGCCAGCAGCGTTGGGACCGGCTTGGACACCGGGGAGCTGTTTTTT.

The chain has TRBV28 and TRBJ2-7; 10 bases agree with TRBD2. Losses at the gene ends were 6 bases for V and 2 bases for J; bases not matched to a gene: 10. The germline CDR1 and CDR2 sequences are MDHEN and SYDVKM. The CDR3 is made up of 16 amino acids. DNA of the CDR3: TGTGCCAGCAGACCAGCTAGCGGGAGAACCCCCTACGAGCAGTACTTC. Protein: CASRPASGRTPYEQYF.

The chain has TRBV5-8 and TRBJ1-4; D is possibly TRBD1 (5 bases). Per germline, CDR1 SGHTS and CDR2 YDEGEE. V shed 0 bases and J shed 8 bases, with 14 bases lying between them. The CDR3 runs to 15 residues. CDR3 sequence reads: CASSLASTGGEKLFF. CDR3 in DNA: TGTGCCAGCAGCTTGGCCAGCACAGGCGGAGAAAAACTGTTTTTT.

This chain uses TRBV7-9 with TRBJ1-5; 8 bases fit TRBD1. Germline CDR1 reads SEHNR; CDR2 reads FQNEAQ (reference sequence). The CDR3 runs 15 residues. V dropped 5 bases and J dropped 5; count of bases not matched to a gene: 8. The CDR3: CASSLGGTGDQPQHF. CDR3 DNA sequence: TGTGCCAGCAGCCTAGGGGGGACAGGAGATCAGCCCCAGCATTTT.

The CDR3, as DNA: TGCGCCAGCAGCCAGGACAGGGGGCTGGGCAATCAGCCCCAGCATTTT. Amino acid sequence: CASSQDRGLGNQPQHF. V and J are TRBV4-1 and TRBJ1-5; TRBD1 matches 11 bases. The V gene's germline CDR1 is MGHRA and CDR2 YSYEKL. The CDR3 totals 16 residues. V lost 3 bases and J lost 2; bases outside the gene matches: 3.

This clone was seen a single time. The V call is TRBV29-1, the J call TRBJ2-7; D gene uncertain. CDR1 is SQVTM and CDR2 is ANQGSEA in the germline V gene. There are 13 residues in the CDR3. Between the trimmed V and J ends, which lost 3 bases and 2 bases, there was a span of 11 bases. As DNA, the CDR3 is TGCAGCGTTGACGGGTGGCCAACCTACGAGCAGTACTTC. Amino acids: CSVDGWPTYEQYF.

The rearrangement joins TRBV7-3 to TRBJ2-1; TRBD2 matches 15 bases. With 4 bases clipped from V and 0 bases from J, the junction kept 10 bases outside the gene matches. This CDR3 comprises 20 residues. Germline V gene lookup returns CDR1 SGHTA and CDR2 FQGTGA. CDR3 protein: CASSSRGLAGGTSSYNEQFF. Here the CDR3 DNA reads TGTGCCAGCAGCTCCCGAGGACTAGCGGGAGGGACGAGCTCCTACAATGAGCAGTTCTTC.

The rearrangement joins TRBV20-1 to TRBJ2-2; D remains unclear. The germline CDR1 and CDR2 sequences are DFQATT and SNEGSKA (reference sequence). Trimming shortened V by 4 bases and J by 6 bases, and 6 bases separated the two germline ends. The CDR3 has 11 amino acids. CDR3 region: CSANAPGELFF. The CDR3 DNA sequence: TGCAGTGCTAACGCCCCCGGGGAGCTGTTTTTT.

CDR3 DNA sequence: TGCACCAGCAGCCAGACCCAGGGGAGTAGCGGCCTGTGTCACAATGAGCAGTTCTTC. Its protein product is CTSSQTQGSSGLCHNEQFF. The chain is built from TRBV1 and TRBJ2-1. TRBV1 is recorded as a pseudogene. The CDR3 loop spans 19 amino acids.

This chain uses TRBV2 with TRBJ2-1, with 8 bases matching TRBD1. CDR3 length equals 14 residues. Germline trimming cut 8 bases from V and 5 bases from J; bases unmatched to any gene: 8. CDR1 and CDR2 from the germline V gene are SNHLY and FYNNEI. CDR3 sequence (DNA): TGTGCCAGCCTACCCAGGGGGCTGAACAATGAGCAGTTCTTC. It specifies CASLPRGLNNEQFF.

V gene TRBV4-1 combines with J gene TRBJ2-6, with 7 bases that match TRBD1. Germline lookup yields CDR1 MGHRA and CDR2 YSYEKL. J lost 0 bases, V lost 4 bases, and 9 bases had no gene match. The CDR3 sequence is 18 residues long. CDR3 loop: CASSPWTGWSSGANVLTF. Here the CDR3 DNA reads TGCGCCAGCAGCCCATGGACAGGTTGGAGCTCTGGGGCCAACGTCCTGACTTTC.

The gene calls are TRBV2 and TRBJ2-2; 11 bases agree with TRBD2. V lost 7 bases and J lost 5; bases outside the gene matches: 12. The CDR3 length is 17 residues. Per the germline V gene, CDR1 is SNHLY and CDR2 is FYNNEI. In nucleotides, the CDR3 is TGTGCCAGCACCCGAAGGCTAGCGGGGGGTGGGACCGGGGAGCTGTTTTTT. This codes for CASTRRLAGGGTGELFF.